The 8 T cell receptor beta chains listed next were all sequenced from one sample in a study of control samples from healthy donors and cancer patients. The table came from immunoSEQ multiplex PCR; TCRdb's copy has only in-frame clones and leaves some out. Altogether some 130,000 clones are present, approximately 94% being singletons, with the ten largest covering about 4%. Input material: blood. The receptors derive from a young man in good health.

The V and J genes are TRBV4-3 and TRBJ1-6; the D gene is possibly TRBD1 (6 bases). The CDR3 is 13 residues long. Germline CDR1 LGHNA, CDR2 YSLEER. The ends were cut back, 3 bases at V and 10 bases at J, with 10 bases in the middle. In nucleotides, the CDR3 is TGCGCCAGCAGCCAGGACAGTCGATCACCCCTCCACTTT. This translates into CASSQDSRSPLHF.

V and J are TRBV5-4 and TRBJ1-2; tentatively, D is TRBD1 (5 bases). Per germline, CDR1 SGHNT and CDR2 YYREEE (reference sequence). V was trimmed by 4 bases and J by 0 bases, leaving 13 bases between them. The CDR3 loop spans 15 amino acids. The CDR3 sequence is CASSTLGAANYGYTF. In DNA, the CDR3 is TGTGCCAGCAGCACACTTGGGGCCGCTAACTATGGCTACACCTTC.

The chain combines TRBV19 with TRBJ2-2; 9 nucleotides match TRBD1. Germline values: CDR1 LNHDA, CDR2 SQIVND (reference sequence). The CDR3 length is 14 residues. V trimming: 5 bases; J trimming: 7 bases; junction bases outside the gene matches: 5. In nucleotides, the CDR3 is TGTGCCAGTAGTGAGACAGGGGGTATCGGGGAGCTGTTTTTT. This translates into CASSETGGIGELFF.

This chain joins TRBV30 and TRBJ1-1, with D unresolved. The ends were cut back, 1 base at V and 3 bases at J, with 9 bases in the middle. The V gene's germline CDR1 is GTSNPN and CDR2 SVGIG (reference sequence). The CDR3 loop spans 13 amino acids. CDR3 in amino acids: CAWSEGSHTEAFF. CDR3 bases: TGTGCCTGGAGTGAGGGCAGCCACACTGAAGCTTTCTTT.

This clone was seen once. The V call is TRBV18, the J call TRBJ2-5, with D perhaps TRBD2 (6 bases). The CDR3 covers 15 residues. Germline CDR1 is KGHSH and CDR2 is LQKENI. Trimming shortened V by 5 bases and J by 1 base, and 14 bases separated the two germline ends. The CDR3 DNA reads TGTGCCAGCTCAGGATTTGCGGGACCCCAAGAGACCCAGTACTTC. The encoded protein is CASSGFAGPQETQYF.

The chain is built from TRBV2 and TRBJ2-5, with 7 bases fitting TRBD1. This CDR3 is built from 14 residues. Trimming cost V 7 bases and J 1 base; bases outside gene matches: 6. Germline CDR1 SNHLY, CDR2 FYNNEI. The CDR3 DNA follows: TGTGCCAGCACCCGGGACAGAAGCCAAGAGACCCAGTACTTC. Translation gives CASTRDRSQETQYF.

The V gene is TRBV4-3, the J gene TRBJ1-1; D possibly corresponds to TRBD1 (5 bases). The CDR3 sequence is 11 residues long. Deletions cut 1 base from V and 11 bases from J, with 8 bases between. Germline CDR1 reads LGHNA; CDR2 reads YSLEER. The CDR3 spells CASSQAGKAFF. In DNA form, the CDR3 reads TGCGCCAGCAGCCAAGCAGGGAAGGCTTTCTTT.

This chain connects TRBV5-6 to TRBJ2-6; D is tentatively TRBD1 or TRBD2 (5 bases each). There are 17 residues in the CDR3. CDR1 is SGHDT, CDR2 YYEEEE, per germline. Trimming removed 4 bases from V and 1 base from J, with 15 bases in between. CDR3 protein: CASSILGRVSGANVLTF. DNA of the CDR3: TGTGCCAGCAGCATTTTGGGACGGGTTTCTGGGGCCAACGTCCTGACTTTC.